Below, 20 T cell receptor beta chains from the same sample are listed, as sequenced in a study of shared clonotypes between healthy human individuals. Data came from immunoSEQ multiplex PCR; TCRdb stores just in-frame clones and leaves some out. The sample has around 1.5 million clones, 98% seen once. The sample was naive CD4+ T cells sorted from blood. As for subset: CD45RA+ positively selected. The receptors were gathered from a man between 25 and 39 years old in good health.

V is TRBV5-1 and J is TRBJ2-7; 7 bases fit TRBD2. The length of the CDR3 is 14 residues. Germline V lookup: CDR1 SGHRS, CDR2 YFSETQ. After removal of 8 bases from V and 0 bases from J, the junction contained 8 bases not matched to a gene. The CDR3: CASSVVAGSYEQYF. CDR3 nucleotide sequence: TGCGCCAGTTCAGTAGTAGCGGGCTCCTACGAGCAGTACTTC.

The chain recombines TRBV6-5 with TRBJ1-5; D may be TRBD1 (6 bases). The CDR3 runs 15 residues. Per the germline V gene, CDR1 is MNHEY and CDR2 is SVGAGI. The ends were cut back, 5 bases at V and 5 bases at J, with 16 bases in the middle. The CDR3 DNA reads as TGTGCCAGCAGTAACCGGGCCCCAGGGGATCAGCCCCAGCATTTT. Its translation: CASSNRAPGDQPQHF.

The chain uses TRBV19 and TRBJ1-1; D not certain. CDR1 LNHDA and CDR2 SQIVND come from the germline V gene (reference sequence). CDR3 size: 11 residues. V shed 9 bases and J shed 1 base, with 6 bases lying between them. The CDR3 is CASQENTEAFF. CDR3 bases: TGTGCCAGCCAGGAGAACACTGAAGCTTTCTTT. Full variable domain (missing parts from reference TRBV19 and TRBJ1-1): DGGITQSPKYLFRKEGQNVTLSCEQNLNHDAMYWYRQDPGQGLRLIYYSQIVNDFQKGDIAEGYSVSREKKESFPLTVTSAQKNPTAFYLCASQENTEAFFGQGTRLTVV.

V is TRBV28 and J is TRBJ1-4, with TRBD1 as a possible D gene (5 bases). V lost 8 bases, J lost 5 bases, and 12 bases lay in between. Germline CDR1 and CDR2: MDHEN and SYDVKM. The CDR3 has 13 residues. The CDR3 reads CASGAAKNEKLFF. For the CDR3, the DNA is TGTGCCAGCGGGGCAGCCAAGAATGAAAAACTGTTTTTT.

A word on this clone: This sample includes further DNA sequences coding for the same CDR3. The V and J genes are TRBV6-5 and TRBJ2-7; D is perhaps TRBD1 or TRBD2 (5 bases each). Deletions cut 5 bases from V and 4 bases from J, with 12 bases between. Germline loops: CDR1 MNHEY, CDR2 SVGAGI. CDR3 size: 13 residues. CDR3 amino acids: CASSQGPGYEQYF. CDR3 coding DNA: TGTGCCAGCAGTCAGGGACCCGGGTACGAGCAGTACTTC.

The chain carries TRBV28 and TRBJ2-7; D may be TRBD1 or TRBD2 (5 bases each). Germline V gene sequence: CDR1 MDHEN, CDR2 SYDVKM. This CDR3 contains 14 residues. The ends were cut back, 3 bases at V and 0 bases at J, with 9 bases in the middle. The CDR3 protein is CASSFFGGSYEQYF. The CDR3 coding sequence is TGTGCCAGCAGTTTTTTTGGGGGCTCCTACGAGCAGTACTTC.

The rearrangement uses TRBV10-2 and TRBJ2-5; D might be TRBD1 (6 bases). The CDR3 contains 11 residues. Trimming stripped 4 bases from V and 10 bases from J, with 10 bases between. Germline assignment: CDR1 WSHSY and CDR2 SAAADI. The CDR3 protein is CASSGQGIQYF. The CDR3 nucleotides read TGCGCCAGCAGTGGGCAGGGGATCCAGTACTTC.

The rearrangement joins TRBV27 to TRBJ2-5; D is uncertain. This CDR3 has 17 residues. Germline CDR1 is MNHEY and CDR2 is SMNVEV (reference sequence). Between the trimmed V and J ends, which lost 5 bases and 1 base, there was a span of 20 bases. The CDR3 nucleotides read TGTGCCAGCAGTCCAAAAGGCCCACTACGTCCCCAAGAGACCCAGTACTTC. This encodes CASSPKGPLRPQETQYF.

The CDR3 loop is CASNRPGLLTDTQYF. The CDR3 region has the DNA TGTGCCAGCAACCGCCCGGGACTACTCACAGATACGCAGTATTTT. This chain connects TRBV28 to TRBJ2-3; TRBD2 aligns across 7 bases. Germline-derived CDR1 and CDR2 are MDHEN and SYDVKM. The V segment lost 7 bases and the J segment 2 bases; nucleotides outside the gene matches: 9. The CDR3 covers 15 residues.

The V gene is TRBV6-6, the J gene TRBJ2-1, with 7 bases identical to TRBD2. CDR1 MNHNY and CDR2 SVGAGI come from the germline V gene (reference sequence). The CDR3 is made up of 15 amino acids. After removal of 4 bases from V and 7 bases from J, the junction contained 10 bases not matched to a gene. This chain's CDR3 is CASSLLACFGNEQFF. The CDR3 DNA is TGTGCCAGCAGTTTACTAGCGTGTTTTGGGAATGAGCAGTTCTTC.

This chain connects TRBV11-2 to TRBJ2-1; 11 bases line up with TRBD1. Per the germline V gene, CDR1 is SGHAT and CDR2 is FQNNGV. V lost 4 bases, J lost 8 bases, and 10 bases stayed unmatched. This CDR3 spans 16 amino acids. The CDR3 sequence: CASSSRDRGDIDEQFF. The CDR3 bases are TGTGCCAGCAGCTCTAGGGACAGGGGGGATATTGATGAGCAGTTCTTC. Full variable domain (remainder filled in from reference TRBV11-2 and TRBJ2-1): EAGVAQSPRYKIIEKRQSVAFWCNPISGHATLYWYQQILGQGPKLLIQFQNNGVVDDSQLPKDRFSAERLKGVDSTLKIQPAKLEDSAVYLCASSSRDRGDIDEQFFGPGTRLTVL.

The chain combines TRBV27 with TRBJ2-1; 12 bases map to TRBD2. With V trimmed by 3 bases and J by 4 bases, 7 bases remained unmatched. Germline V gene data show CDR1 as MNHEY and CDR2 as SMNVEV (reference sequence). This CDR3 contains 17 residues. The CDR3 region is CASSFLTSGSAYNEQFF. The CDR3 bases are TGTGCCAGCAGTTTCCTGACTAGCGGGAGTGCTTACAATGAGCAGTTCTTC.

V and J are TRBV6-5 and TRBJ1-2, with a weak D call TRBD1 (6 bases). Trimming left V 5 bases short and J 10 bases short, with 20 bases between. CDR1 and CDR2 from the germline V gene are MNHEY and SVGAGI. The CDR3 loop spans 14 amino acids. This chain's CDR3 is CASSRTDSLMDYTF. The DNA for the CDR3 is TGTGCCAGCAGTAGGACGGACAGCCTTATGGACTACACCTTC.

The chain is built from TRBV7-8 and TRBJ1-5, with D uncertain. The germline gives CDR1 SGHVS, CDR2 FQNEAQ. The CDR3 spans 15 residues. V gave up 3 bases and J gave up 3 bases, with 12 bases separating them. CDR3 loop: CASSFQRVPNQPQHF. The DNA of the CDR3 is TGTGCCAGCAGCTTCCAAAGGGTCCCCAATCAGCCCCAGCATTTT.

The count of this clone is one. V gene TRBV11-2 combines with J gene TRBJ2-2; 8 positions match TRBD1. V shed 1 base, J shed 6 bases, and the junction held 4 bases outside the gene matches. Per the germline V gene, CDR1 is SGHAT and CDR2 is FQNNGV. This CDR3 region has 15 residues. The CDR3 sequence is CASSLGRGRSGELFF. The CDR3 nucleotides read TGTGCCAGCAGCTTAGGCAGGGGGCGGTCCGGGGAGCTGTTTTTT.

The chain carries TRBV9 and TRBJ2-4; D perhaps matches TRBD1 (6 bases). The CDR3 sequence is 18 residues long. Germline lookup yields CDR1 SGDLS and CDR2 YYNGEE. V gave up 0 bases and J gave up 3 bases, with 19 bases separating them. The CDR3 loop is CASSVDPGHPGGKNIQYF. The CDR3 DNA reads TGTGCCAGCAGCGTAGATCCGGGACACCCTGGTGGCAAAAACATTCAGTACTTC.

V is TRBV6-6 and J is TRBJ2-2; 10 bases fit TRBD2. In germline, CDR1 is MNHNY, CDR2 SVGAGI (reference sequence). After removal of 6 bases from V and 3 bases from J, the junction contained 7 bases not matched to a gene. CDR3 length: 16 amino acids. CDR3 protein: CASRPLAGVYTGELFF. Written as DNA, the CDR3 is TGTGCCAGCAGGCCCCTAGCGGGAGTTTACACCGGGGAGCTGTTTTTT.

The rearrangement links TRBV11-2 to TRBJ2-7, with D perhaps TRBD1 (5 bases). V lost 1 base, J lost 2 bases, and 12 bases lay in between. CDR3 length: 15 amino acids. Per the germline V gene, CDR1 is SGHAT and CDR2 is FQNNGV. In DNA, the CDR3 is TGTGCCAGCAGCTTAGTCCAGGGAATCGCCTACGAGCAGTACTTC. Translating it yields CASSLVQGIAYEQYF.

Notes on this clone: Other DNA sequences in the sample encode the same CDR3. The chain carries TRBV18 and TRBJ2-7; 11 bases are shared with TRBD2. With 3 bases clipped from V and 1 base from J, the junction kept 2 bases outside the gene matches. CDR3 length: 15 amino acids. From germline, CDR1 is KGHSH and CDR2 LQKENI. As DNA, the CDR3 is TGTGCCAGCTCACCCGGGACTAGCGGATCCTACGAGCAGTACTTC. It encodes CASSPGTSGSYEQYF.

The V gene is TRBV19, the J gene TRBJ1-1, with D tentatively TRBD1 (6 bases). The germline V gene encodes CDR1 LNHDA and CDR2 SQIVND (reference sequence). Trimming pared 7 bases from V and 3 bases from J, leaving 12 bases between. The CDR3 has 13 residues. CDR3 sequence (DNA): TGTGCCAGTACTAAAGGGGGATACACTGAAGCTTTCTTT. Translated, it gives CASTKGGYTEAFF.